This T cell receptor (beta chain) was profiled in a study of human T cells and chemical hapten exposure. As for the study in general: Patients, a majority of them female, were diagnosed with alopecia areata, totalis or universalis. Slight volume differences across pooled libraries mainly accounted for varying per-sample TCR yields.

CDR3 size: 14 residues. V was pared by 0 bases and J by 5 bases, with 11 bases between. Germline CDR1 is DFQATT and CDR2 is SNEGSKA (reference sequence). The library attached unique molecular identifiers to individual cDNA molecules. MiXCR, run by TCRdb on the RACE reads, gives a single entry per CDR3 protein. The repertoire consists of about 81,000 distinct CDR3 sequences, with 9.5% to 13% occurring once and the leading ten covering 2% to 2.5%. This clonotype was seen many times. No antigen is known for it. Described time point: patch test 2, 6 weeks after DPC sensitization. Stated treatment: therapeutic diphenylcyclopropenone sensitization with weekly scalp DPC. Study outcomes and limitations: While controls formed fewer of them, expanded TCRs formed significantly more large CDR3 similarity clusters.

The chain combines TRBV20-1 with TRBJ2-1, with D uncertain. The sequences come from whole blood, collected in connection with sensitization to the hapten diphenylcyclopropenone (DPC). This clonotype was obtained from a woman in her twenties or thirties with alopecia areata. Some clones in this sample may be carry-over from other donors' samples. The CDR3 region is CSARDRLGHNEQFF. CDR3 in DNA: TGCAGTGCTAGAGATCGGCTAGGGCACAATGAGCAGTTCTTC.